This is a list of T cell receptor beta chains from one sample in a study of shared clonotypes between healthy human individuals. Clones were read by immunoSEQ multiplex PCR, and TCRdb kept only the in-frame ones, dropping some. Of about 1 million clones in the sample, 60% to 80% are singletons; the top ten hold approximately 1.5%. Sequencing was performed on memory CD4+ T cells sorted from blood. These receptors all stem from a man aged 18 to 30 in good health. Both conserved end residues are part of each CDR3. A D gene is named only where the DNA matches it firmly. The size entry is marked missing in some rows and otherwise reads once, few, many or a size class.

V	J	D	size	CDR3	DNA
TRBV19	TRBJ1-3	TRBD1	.	CASRTRRTGAGNTIYF	TGTGCCAGTAGAACCCGGAGGACAGGGGCTGGAAACACCATATATTTT
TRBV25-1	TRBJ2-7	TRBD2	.	CASRSSGLYGEQYF	TGTGCCAGCAGATCTAGCGGGCTCTACGGGGAGCAGTACTTC
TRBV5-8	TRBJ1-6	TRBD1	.	CASSPIDRDNSPLHF	TGTGCCAGCAGCCCGATAGACAGGGATAATTCACCCCTCCACTTT
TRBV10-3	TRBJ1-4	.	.	CAISKGGTNEKLFF	TGTGCCATCAGTAAAGGGGGGACTAATGAAAAACTGTTTTTT
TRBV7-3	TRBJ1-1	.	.	CASSLYWNTEAFF	TGTGCCAGCAGCTTATATTGGAACACTGAAGCTTTCTTT
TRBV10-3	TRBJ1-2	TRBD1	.	CAISRAGTGGDGYTF	TGTGCCATCAGTCGTGCCGGGACAGGGGGCGATGGCTACACCTTC
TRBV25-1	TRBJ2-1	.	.	CASSDYGTYNEQFF	TGTGCCAGCAGTGACTATGGCACCTACAATGAGCAGTTCTTC
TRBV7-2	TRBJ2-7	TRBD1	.	CASSLDRVYEQYF	TGTGCCAGCAGCTTGGACAGGGTCTACGAGCAGTACTTC
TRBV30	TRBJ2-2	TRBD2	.	CAWRNGGGTGELFF	TGTGCCTGGAGGAACGGCGGGGGCACCGGGGAGCTGTTTTTT
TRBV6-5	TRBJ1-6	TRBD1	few	CASSYSPGGGNSPLHF	TGTGCCAGCAGTTACTCCCCAGGGGGAGGTAATTCACCCCTCCACTTT
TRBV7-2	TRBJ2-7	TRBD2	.	CASRFTGTSGGEQYF	TGTGCCAGCAGGTTTACCGGGACTAGCGGAGGCGAGCAGTACTTC
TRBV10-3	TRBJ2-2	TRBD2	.	CATQTSQNTGELFF	TGTGCCACCCAGACTAGCCAAAACACCGGGGAGCTGTTTTTT
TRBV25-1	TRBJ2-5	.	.	CASSEYKGNNYQETQYF	TGTGCCAGCAGTGAATATAAGGGAAATAATTACCAAGAGACCCAGTACTTC
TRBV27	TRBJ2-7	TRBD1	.	CASSVRQGTYEQYF	TGTGCCAGCAGTGTAAGACAGGGGACCTACGAGCAGTACTTC
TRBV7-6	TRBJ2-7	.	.	CASGGGYEQYF	TGTGCCAGCGGGGGAGGCTACGAGCAGTACTTC
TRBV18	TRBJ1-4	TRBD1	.	CASSNRGNEKLFF	TGTGCCAGCTCAAACAGGGGAAACGAAAAACTGTTTTTT
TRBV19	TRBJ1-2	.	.	CASSRDGNYGYTF	TGTGCCAGTAGTAGGGACGGAAACTATGGCTACACCTTC
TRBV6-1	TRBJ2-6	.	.	CASSIWGVGANVLTF	TGTGCCAGCAGTATATGGGGCGTTGGGGCCAACGTCCTGACTTTC
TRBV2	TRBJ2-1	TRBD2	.	CASFRGRVNNEQFF	TGTGCCAGCTTCCGCGGGAGGGTCAACAATGAGCAGTTCTTC
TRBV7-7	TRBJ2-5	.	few	CASSRDRGQETQYF	TGTGCTAGCAGCCGGGATCGTGGCCAAGAGACCCAGTACTTC
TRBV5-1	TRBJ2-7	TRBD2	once	CASSLSTSGRDEQYF	TGCGCCAGCAGCTTGAGTACTAGCGGGAGGGACGAGCAGTACTTC
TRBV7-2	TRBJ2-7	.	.	CASSLEPGREQYF	TGTGCCAGCAGCTTAGAACCGGGACGCGAGCAGTACTTC
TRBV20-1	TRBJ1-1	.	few	CSAGGAEAFF	TGCAGTGCCGGGGGGGCAGAAGCTTTCTTT
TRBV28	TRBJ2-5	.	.	CASSHPGGAETQYF	TGTGCCAGCAGTCATCCCGGGGGCGCGGAGACCCAGTACTTC
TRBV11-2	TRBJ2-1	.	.	CASSPARALTSRNEQFF	TGTGCCAGCAGTCCGGCCCGTGCCCTCACCTCGAGGAATGAGCAGTTCTTC
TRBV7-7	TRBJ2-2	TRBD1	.	CASSLEQGVSTGELFF	TGTGCTAGCAGCTTAGAACAGGGGGTGAGCACCGGGGAGCTGTTTTTT
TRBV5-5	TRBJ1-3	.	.	CASSLPTGTGNTIYF	TGTGCCAGCAGCTTACCCACAGGGACTGGAAACACCATATATTTT
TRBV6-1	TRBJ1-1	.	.	CASSEGRVRTEAFF	TGTGCCAGCAGTGAAGGCCGGGTTAGGACTGAAGCTTTCTTT
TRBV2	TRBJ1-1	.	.	CASSLIIGTEAFF	TGTGCCAGCAGCCTTATCATCGGGACTGAAGCTTTCTTT
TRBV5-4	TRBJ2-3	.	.	CASSLANLPTQYF	TGTGCCAGCAGCTTGGCGAACCTCCCTACGCAGTATTTT
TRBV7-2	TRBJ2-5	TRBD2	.	CASSHLGAGGAEETQYF	TGTGCCAGCAGCCATCTGGGAGCGGGAGGGGCGGAGGAGACCCAGTACTTC
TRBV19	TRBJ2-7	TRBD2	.	CASRSPSGGSSYEQYF	TGTGCCAGTAGGTCCCCTAGCGGGGGGAGCTCCTACGAGCAGTACTTC
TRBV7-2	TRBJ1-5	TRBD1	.	CASSTLGTDNQPQHF	TGTGCCAGCAGCACACTCGGGACAGACAATCAGCCCCAGCATTTT
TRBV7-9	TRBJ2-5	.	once	CASSPGPSPQETQYF	TGTGCCAGCAGCCCCGGACCGTCTCCCCAAGAGACCCAGTACTTC
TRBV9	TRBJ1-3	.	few	CASSVGGTGNTIYF	TGTGCCAGCAGCGTAGGAGGAACTGGAAACACCATATATTTT
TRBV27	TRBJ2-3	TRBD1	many	CASSLSDGTGTDTQYF	TGTGCCAGCAGTTTATCGGACGGGACAGGCACAGATACGCAGTATTTT
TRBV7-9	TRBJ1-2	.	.	CASSYLGGELNGYTF	TGTGCCAGCAGCTACCTTGGGGGGGAGTTGAATGGCTACACCTTC
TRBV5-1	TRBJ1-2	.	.	CASSLEAAGMDYGYTF	TGCGCCAGCAGCTTGGAGGCAGCGGGGATGGACTATGGCTACACCTTC
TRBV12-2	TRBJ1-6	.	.	CARGGKNSPLHF	TGTGCAAGAGGGGGGAAGAACTCACCCCTCCACTTT
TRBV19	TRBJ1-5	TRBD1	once	CASRGTDRGNQPQHF	TGTGCCAGTAGAGGTACCGACAGGGGCAATCAGCCCCAGCATTTT
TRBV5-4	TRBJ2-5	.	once	CASSRAYQETQYF	TGTGCCAGCAGCCGGGCGTATCAAGAGACCCAGTACTTC
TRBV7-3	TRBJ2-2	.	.	CASSPPGPNTGELFF	TGTGCCAGCAGCCCCCCCGGCCCGAACACCGGGGAGCTGTTTTTT